The count of the clone carrying this TCR beta chain is one. The source of the sample is a study of blood T cell repertoires in COVID-19. Looking at the study overall: In each case, the material was cDNA or gDNA derived from T cells, B-cell-depleted T cells, or PBMCs.

The participants were between about 18 and 89 years old and came from 24 US areas. Cohort placement rested on clinical history that participants reported themselves. The CDR3 sequence is 14 residues long. V was shortened by 3 bases and J by 5 bases, with 13 bases between the two germline ends. Germline CDR1 is KGHSH and CDR2 is LQKENI. Assay used: immunoSEQ multiplex PCR; TCRdb lists only in-frame clones, some missing. The sample contains fewer than 250,000 clones, 83% of which appear only once. The receptor's source is a woman aged 40 to 50 who had been exposed to COVID-19. The V gene is TRBV18, the J gene TRBJ1-1; D is perhaps TRBD1 (6 bases). Sequences were obtained from PBMCs or T cells enriched from blood (not recorded which). The CDR3 DNA follows: TGTGCCAGCTCACCCACAGGGCTGTGGACTGAAGCTTTCTTT. It yields the protein CASSPTGLWTEAFF. The full variable domain, with the rest looked up from reference TRBV18 and TRBJ1-1, is NAGVMQNPRHLVRRRGQEARLRCSPMKGHSHVYWYRQLPEEGLKFMVYLQKENIIDESGMPKERFSAEFPKEGPSILRIQQVVRGDSAAYFCASSPTGLWTEAFFGQGTRLTVV.